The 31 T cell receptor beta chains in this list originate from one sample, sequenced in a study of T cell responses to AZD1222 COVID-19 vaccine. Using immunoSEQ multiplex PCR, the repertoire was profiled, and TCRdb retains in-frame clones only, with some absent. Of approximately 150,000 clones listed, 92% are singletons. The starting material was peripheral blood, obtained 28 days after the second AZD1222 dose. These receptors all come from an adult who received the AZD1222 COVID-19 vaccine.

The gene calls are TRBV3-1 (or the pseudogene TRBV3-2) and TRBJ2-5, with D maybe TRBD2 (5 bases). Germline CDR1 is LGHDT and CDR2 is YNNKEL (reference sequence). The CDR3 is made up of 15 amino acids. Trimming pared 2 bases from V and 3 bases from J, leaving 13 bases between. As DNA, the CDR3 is TGTGCCAGCAGCCAAAGGAGGCGGCAAAAAGAGACCCAGTACTTC. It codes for CASSQRRRQKETQYF.

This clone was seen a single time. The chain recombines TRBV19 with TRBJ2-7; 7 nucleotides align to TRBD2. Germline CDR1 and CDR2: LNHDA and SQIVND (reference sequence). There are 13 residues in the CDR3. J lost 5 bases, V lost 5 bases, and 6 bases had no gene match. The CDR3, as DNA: TGTGCCAGTAGTTTCCCTAGCGGAGACGAGCAGTACTTC. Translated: CASSFPSGDEQYF.

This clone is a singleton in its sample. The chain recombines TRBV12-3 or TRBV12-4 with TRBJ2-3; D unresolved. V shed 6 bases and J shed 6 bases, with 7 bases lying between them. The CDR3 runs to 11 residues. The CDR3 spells CASSRRDTQYF. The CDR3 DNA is TGTGCCAGCAGCCGCCGGGATACGCAGTATTTT.

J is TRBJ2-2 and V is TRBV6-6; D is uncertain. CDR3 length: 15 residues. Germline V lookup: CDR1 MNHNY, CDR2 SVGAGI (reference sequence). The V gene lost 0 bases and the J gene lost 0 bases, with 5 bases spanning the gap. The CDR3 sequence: CASSYSPANTGELFF. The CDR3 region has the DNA TGTGCCAGCAGTTACTCACCAGCGAACACCGGGGAGCTGTTTTTT.

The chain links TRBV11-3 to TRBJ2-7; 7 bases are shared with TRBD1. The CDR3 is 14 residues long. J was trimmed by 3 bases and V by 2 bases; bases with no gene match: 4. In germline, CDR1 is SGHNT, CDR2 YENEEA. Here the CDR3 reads CASSLPGQNYEQYF. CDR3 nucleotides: TGTGCCAGCAGCTTACCGGGACAGAACTACGAGCAGTACTTC.

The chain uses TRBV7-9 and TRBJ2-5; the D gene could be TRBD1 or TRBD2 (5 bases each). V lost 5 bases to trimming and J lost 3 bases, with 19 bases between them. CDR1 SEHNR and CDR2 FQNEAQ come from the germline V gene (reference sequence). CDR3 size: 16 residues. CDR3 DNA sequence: TGTGCCAGCAGCCATCAGTCCCGGGGCCCGGAAGAGACCCAGTACTTC. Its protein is CASSHQSRGPEETQYF.

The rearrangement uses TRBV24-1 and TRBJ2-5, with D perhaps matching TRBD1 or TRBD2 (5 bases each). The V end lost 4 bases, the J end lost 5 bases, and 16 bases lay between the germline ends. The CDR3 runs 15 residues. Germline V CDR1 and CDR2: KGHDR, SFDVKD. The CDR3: CATSDPGTRGETQYF. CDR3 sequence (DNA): TGTGCCACCAGTGACCCCGGGACCCGCGGGGAGACCCAGTACTTC.

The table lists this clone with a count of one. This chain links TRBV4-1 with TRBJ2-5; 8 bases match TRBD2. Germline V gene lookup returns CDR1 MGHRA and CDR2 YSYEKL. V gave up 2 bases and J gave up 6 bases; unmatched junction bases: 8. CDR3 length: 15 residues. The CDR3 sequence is CASSQMSGSAQTQYF. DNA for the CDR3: TGCGCCAGCAGCCAAATGAGCGGGAGCGCCCAGACCCAGTACTTC.

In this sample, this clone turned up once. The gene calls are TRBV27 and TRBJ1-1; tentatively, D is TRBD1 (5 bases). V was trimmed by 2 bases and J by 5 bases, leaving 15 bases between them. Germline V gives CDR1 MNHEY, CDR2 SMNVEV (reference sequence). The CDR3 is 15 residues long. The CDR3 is CASSLARGGRTEAFF. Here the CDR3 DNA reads TGTGCCAGCAGTTTAGCTCGCGGGGGGAGAACTGAAGCTTTCTTT.

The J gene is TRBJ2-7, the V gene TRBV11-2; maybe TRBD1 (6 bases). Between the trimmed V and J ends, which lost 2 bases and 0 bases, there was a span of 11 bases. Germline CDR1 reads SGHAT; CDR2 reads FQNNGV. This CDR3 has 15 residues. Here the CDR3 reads CASSLQGGSSYEQYF. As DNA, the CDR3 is TGTGCCAGCAGCTTACAAGGGGGTAGCTCCTACGAGCAGTACTTC.

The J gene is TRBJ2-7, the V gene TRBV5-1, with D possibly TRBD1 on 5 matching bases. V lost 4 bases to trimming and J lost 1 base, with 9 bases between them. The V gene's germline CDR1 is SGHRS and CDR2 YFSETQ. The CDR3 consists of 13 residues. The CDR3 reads CASSERQSYEQYF. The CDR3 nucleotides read TGCGCCAGCAGCGAGAGACAGTCCTACGAGCAGTACTTC.

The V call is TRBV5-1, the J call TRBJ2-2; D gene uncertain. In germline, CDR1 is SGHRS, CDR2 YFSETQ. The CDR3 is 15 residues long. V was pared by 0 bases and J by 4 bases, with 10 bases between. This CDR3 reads CASSLAVTGTGELFF. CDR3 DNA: TGCGCCAGCAGCTTGGCGGTAACGGGCACCGGGGAGCTGTTTTTT.

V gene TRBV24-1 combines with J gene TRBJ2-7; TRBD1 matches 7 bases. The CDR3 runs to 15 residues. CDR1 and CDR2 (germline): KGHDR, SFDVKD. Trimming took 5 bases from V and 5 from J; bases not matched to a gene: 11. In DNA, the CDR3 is TGTGCCACCAGTGCGGGGTCGAGGGGGCACGACGAGCAGTACTTC. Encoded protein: CATSAGSRGHDEQYF.

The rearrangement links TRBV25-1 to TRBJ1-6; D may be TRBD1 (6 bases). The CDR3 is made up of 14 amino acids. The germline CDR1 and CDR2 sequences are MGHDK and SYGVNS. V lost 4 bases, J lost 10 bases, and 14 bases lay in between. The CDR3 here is CASSGTGFGSPLHF. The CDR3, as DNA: TGTGCCAGCAGTGGCACAGGGTTTGGCTCACCCCTCCACTTT.

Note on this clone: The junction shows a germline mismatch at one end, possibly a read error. In nucleotides, the CDR3 is TGTGCCAGCAGATTAGCGGGAGGGCCTGTAGAGCAGTACTTC. This gives the protein CASRLAGGPVEQYF. V usage is TRBV7-2 and J usage is TRBJ2-7, with 11 bases matching TRBD2. The germline V gene encodes CDR1 SGHTA and CDR2 FQGNSA. The CDR3 has 14 amino acids. Combining the CDR3 with reference TRBV7-2 and TRBJ2-7 gives the whole variable domain GAGVSQSPSNKVTEKGKDVELRCDPISGHTALYWYRQSLGQGLEFLIYFQGNSAPDKSGLPSDRFSAERTGGSVSTLTIQRTQQEDSAVYLCASRLAGGPVEQYFGPGTRLTVT.

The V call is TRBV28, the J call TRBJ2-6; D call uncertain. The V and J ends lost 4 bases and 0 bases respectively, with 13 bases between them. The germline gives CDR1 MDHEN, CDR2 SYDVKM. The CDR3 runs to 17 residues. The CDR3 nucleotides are TGTGCCAGCAGTTCCTTGACCGGAAGCTCTGGGGCCAACGTCCTGACTTTC. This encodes CASSSLTGSSGANVLTF. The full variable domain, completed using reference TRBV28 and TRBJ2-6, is DVKVTQSSRYLVKRTGEKVFLECVQDMDHENMFWYRQDPGLGLRLIYFSYDVKMKEKGDIPEGYSVSREKKERFSLILESASTNQTSMYLCASSSLTGSSGANVLTFGAGSRLTVL.

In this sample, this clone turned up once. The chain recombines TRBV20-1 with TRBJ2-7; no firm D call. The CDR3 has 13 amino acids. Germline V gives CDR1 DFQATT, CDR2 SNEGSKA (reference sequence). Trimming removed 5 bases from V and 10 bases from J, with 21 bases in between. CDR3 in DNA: TGCAGTGCTGGTGACCGACAAGGAAGGGATCAGTACTTC. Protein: CSAGDRQGRDQYF.

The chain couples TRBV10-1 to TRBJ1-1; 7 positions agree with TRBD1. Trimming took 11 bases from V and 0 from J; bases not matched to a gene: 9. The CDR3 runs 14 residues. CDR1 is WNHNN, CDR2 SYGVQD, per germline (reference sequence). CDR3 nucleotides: TGCGCCTCCAGTCAGGGGGGCGTGAACACTGAAGCTTTCTTT. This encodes CASSQGGVNTEAFF.

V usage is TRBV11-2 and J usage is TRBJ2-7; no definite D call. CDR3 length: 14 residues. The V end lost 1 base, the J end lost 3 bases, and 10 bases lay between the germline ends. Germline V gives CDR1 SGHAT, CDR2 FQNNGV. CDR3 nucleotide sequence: TGTGCCAGCAGCTTAGGAGAGCTCGGCTACGAGCAGTACTTC. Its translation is CASSLGELGYEQYF.

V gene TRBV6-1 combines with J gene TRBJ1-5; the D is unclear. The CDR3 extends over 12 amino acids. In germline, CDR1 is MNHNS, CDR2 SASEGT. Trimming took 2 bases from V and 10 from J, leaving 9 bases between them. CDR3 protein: CASSERPLPQHF. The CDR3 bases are TGTGCCAGCAGTGAACGACCGCTTCCCCAGCATTTT.

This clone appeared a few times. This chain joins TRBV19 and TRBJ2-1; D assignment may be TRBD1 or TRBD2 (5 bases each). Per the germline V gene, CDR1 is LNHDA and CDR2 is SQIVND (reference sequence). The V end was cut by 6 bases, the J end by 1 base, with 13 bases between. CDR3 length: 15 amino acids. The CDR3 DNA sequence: TGTGCCAGTAGGAGGGACCCCGAATCCTACAATGAGCAGTTCTTC. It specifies CASRRDPESYNEQFF.

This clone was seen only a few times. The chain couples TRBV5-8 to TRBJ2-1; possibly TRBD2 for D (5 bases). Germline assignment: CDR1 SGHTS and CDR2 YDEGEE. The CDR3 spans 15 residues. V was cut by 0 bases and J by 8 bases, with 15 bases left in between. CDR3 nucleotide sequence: TGTGCCAGCAGCTTGGTATTTCGGCGGGTCGATGAGCAGTTCTTC. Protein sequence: CASSLVFRRVDEQFF.

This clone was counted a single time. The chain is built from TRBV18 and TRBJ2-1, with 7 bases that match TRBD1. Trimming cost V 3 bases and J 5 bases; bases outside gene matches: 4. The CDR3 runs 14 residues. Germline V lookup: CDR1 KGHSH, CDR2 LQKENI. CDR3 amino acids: CASSPGQQHNEQFF. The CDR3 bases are TGTGCCAGCTCACCGGGACAGCAGCACAATGAGCAGTTCTTC.

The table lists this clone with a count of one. The CDR3 bases are TGTGCCAGCAGTTCTACCACGGGAATAGGTCCCGTTTTAAATGAGCAGTTCTTC. This gives the protein CASSSTTGIGPVLNEQFF. This chain links TRBV6-2 or TRBV6-3 with TRBJ2-1; tentative D call: TRBD2 (5 bases). CDR3 length: 18 amino acids. V was clipped by 4 bases and J by 7 bases, with 26 bases between them. CDR1 MNHEY and CDR2 SVGEGT come from the germline V gene.

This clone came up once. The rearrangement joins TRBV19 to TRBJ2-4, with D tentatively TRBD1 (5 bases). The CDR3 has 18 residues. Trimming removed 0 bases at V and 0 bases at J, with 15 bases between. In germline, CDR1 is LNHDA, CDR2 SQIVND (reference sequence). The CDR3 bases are TGTGCCAGTAGTATAGAGGGGCGACATGTGATAGCCAAAAACATTCAGTACTTC. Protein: CASSIEGRHVIAKNIQYF.

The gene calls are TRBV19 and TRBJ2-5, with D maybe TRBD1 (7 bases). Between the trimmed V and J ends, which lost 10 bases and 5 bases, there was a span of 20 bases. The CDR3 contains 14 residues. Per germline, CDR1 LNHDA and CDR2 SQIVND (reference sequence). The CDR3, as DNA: TGTGCCACCAGGAGCCAGGGGGGTAGGGAGACCCAGTACTTC. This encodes CATRSQGGRETQYF.

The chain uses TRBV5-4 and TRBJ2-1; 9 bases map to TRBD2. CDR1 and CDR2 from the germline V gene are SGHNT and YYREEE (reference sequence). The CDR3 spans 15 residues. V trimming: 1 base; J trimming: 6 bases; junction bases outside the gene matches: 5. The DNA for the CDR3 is TGTGCCAGCAGCTTGAACCTAGCGGGACCCAATGAGCAGTTCTTC. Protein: CASSLNLAGPNEQFF. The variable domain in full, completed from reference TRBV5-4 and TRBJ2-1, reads ETGVTQSPTHLIKTRGQQVTLRCSSQSGHNTVSWYQQALGQGPQFIFQYYREEENGRGNFPPRFSGLQFPNYSSELNVNALELDDSALYLCASSLNLAGPNEQFFGPGTRLTVL.

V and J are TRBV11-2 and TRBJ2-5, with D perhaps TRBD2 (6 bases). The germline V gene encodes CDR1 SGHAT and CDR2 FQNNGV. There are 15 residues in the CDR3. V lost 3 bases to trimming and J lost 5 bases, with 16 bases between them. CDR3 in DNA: TGTGCCAGCAGCTTGGGTGGGAGGCGGTATGAGACCCAGTACTTC. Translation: CASSLGGRRYETQYF.

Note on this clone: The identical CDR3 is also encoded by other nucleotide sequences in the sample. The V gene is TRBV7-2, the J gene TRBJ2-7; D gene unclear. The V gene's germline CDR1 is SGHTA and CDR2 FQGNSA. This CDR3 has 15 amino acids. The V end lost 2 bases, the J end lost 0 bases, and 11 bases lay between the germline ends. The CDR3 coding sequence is TGTGCCAGCAGCTTACGTACTGAGAGCTCCTACGAGCAGTACTTC. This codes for CASSLRTESSYEQYF.

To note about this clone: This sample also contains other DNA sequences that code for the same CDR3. The CDR3 loop reads CASSIGRNTEAFF. The DNA of the CDR3 is TGTGCCAGTAGTATAGGCCGAAACACTGAAGCTTTCTTT. This chain links TRBV19 with TRBJ1-1, with D unclear. The germline V gene has CDR1 LNHDA and CDR2 SQIVND (reference sequence). Deletions cut 1 base from V and 2 bases from J, with 5 bases between. This CDR3 has 13 residues. The whole variable domain, filled in from reference TRBV19 and TRBJ1-1, reads DGGITQSPKYLFRKEGQNVTLSCEQNLNHDAMYWYRQDPGQGLRLIYYSQIVNDFQKGDIAEGYSVSREKKESFPLTVTSAQKNPTAFYLCASSIGRNTEAFFGQGTRLTVV.

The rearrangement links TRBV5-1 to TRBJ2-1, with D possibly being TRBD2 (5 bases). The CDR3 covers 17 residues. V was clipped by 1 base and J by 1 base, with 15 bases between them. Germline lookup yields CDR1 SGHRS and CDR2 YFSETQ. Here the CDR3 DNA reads TGCGCCAGCAGCTTGCTCGCGGACTCAGATTCCTACAATGAGCAGTTCTTC. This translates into CASSLLADSDSYNEQFF.